The 15 T cell receptor beta chains below all came from one sample that was sequenced in a study of blood T cell repertoires in COVID-19 (dated by TCRdb to the early 2020s). Libraries were built with the immunoSEQ multiplex PCR assay. Drawn from immuneACCESS, this table holds only the in-frame rearrangements with V and J called that TCRdb kept. Clones are partly lost; checked studies trace under half to an unresolved V gene and leave the rest unexplained. A total of roughly 200,000 clones appear in this sample, about 85% of them only once. The ten largest clones add up to 1.5% to 2% of the sample. The sample was peripheral blood. Every receptor here comes from an older man with acute or convalescent COVID-19.

This chain joins TRBV24-1 and TRBJ2-7; D uncertain. Trimming took off 2 bases at V and 2 bases at J, with 9 bases between the two ends. The CDR3 is 14 residues long. CDR1 is KGHDR and CDR2 is SFDVKD in the germline V gene. The CDR3 sequence: CATSDSSPPYEQYF. The CDR3 coding sequence is TGTGCCACCAGTGATTCGTCCCCCCCCTACGAGCAGTACTTC.

This chain connects TRBV5-6 to TRBJ1-6; TRBD1 agrees at 9 bases. Germline V gene lookup returns CDR1 SGHDT and CDR2 YYEEEE. This CDR3 region has 15 residues. V lost 2 bases and J lost 7; bases outside the gene matches: 4. In DNA, the CDR3 is TGTGCCAGCAGCTTCTTGGACAGGGGCAATTCACCCCTCCACTTT. Its translation is CASSFLDRGNSPLHF.

V and J are TRBV27 and TRBJ2-1; the match to TRBD1 covers 10 bases. The CDR3 runs 15 residues. The germline CDR1 and CDR2 sequences are MNHEY and SMNVEV (reference sequence). With V trimmed by 2 bases and J by 4 bases, 2 bases remained unmatched. As DNA, the CDR3 is TGTGCCAGCAGTTTAGACAGGGGGCCGTACAATGAGCAGTTCTTC. Its protein product is CASSLDRGPYNEQFF.

CDR3: CASSPRGMSSYNEQFF. The DNA for the CDR3 is TGTGCCAGCAGCCCCCGAGGAATGAGCTCCTACAATGAGCAGTTCTTC. V usage is TRBV7-9 and J usage is TRBJ2-1, with D uncertain. This CDR3 contains 16 residues. Trimming shortened V by 5 bases and J by 0 bases, and 14 bases separated the two germline ends. Germline V gives CDR1 SEHNR, CDR2 FQNEAQ (reference sequence).

This chain joins TRBV5-1 and TRBJ2-7, with D possibly being TRBD2 (6 bases). Between the trimmed V and J ends, which lost 4 bases and 2 bases, there was a span of 16 bases. Looked up from germline, CDR1 is SGHRS and CDR2 is YFSETQ. The CDR3 spans 15 residues. DNA for the CDR3: TGCGCCAGCAGCAGTTGGGGAGGCCAAACCTACGAGCAGTACTTC. This encodes CASSSWGGQTYEQYF.

The chain uses TRBV5-4 and TRBJ2-3; TRBD2 is a possible D gene (6 bases). CDR1 is SGHNT and CDR2 is YYREEE in the germline V gene (reference sequence). The V and J ends lost 6 bases and 0 bases respectively, with 14 bases between them. The CDR3 is 15 amino acids. The CDR3 loop reads CASILEGTSTDTQYF. For the CDR3, the DNA is TGTGCCAGCATCCTGGAGGGGACTAGCACAGATACGCAGTATTTT.

This clone was counted a few times. The genes are TRBV6-5 and TRBJ1-1; maybe TRBD1 (6 bases). Trimming removed 8 bases at V and 9 bases at J, with 19 bases between. Germline-derived CDR1 and CDR2 are MNHEY and SVGAGI. The length of the CDR3 is 13 residues. The CDR3 nucleotides read TGTGCCAGCTTTACCCTCGGACAGACGAAAGCTTTCTTT. As protein: CASFTLGQTKAFF.

This chain joins TRBV6-2 or TRBV6-3 and TRBJ1-5, with D unresolved. Germline V gives CDR1 MNHEY, CDR2 SVGEGT. V was cut by 2 bases and J by 4 bases, with 9 bases left in between. This CDR3 region has 14 residues. CDR3 coding DNA: TGTGCCAGCAGTTACGCTGAACTAAATCAGCCCCAGCATTTT. This sequence encodes CASSYAELNQPQHF.

The chain is built from TRBV6-5 and TRBJ1-3; D ambiguous. The germline V gene encodes CDR1 MNHEY and CDR2 SVGAGI. CDR3 length: 15 residues. Trimming pared 0 bases from V and 1 base from J, leaving 7 bases between. CDR3 region: CASSYSRGSGNTIYF. In DNA, the CDR3 is TGTGCCAGCAGTTACTCGAGAGGGTCTGGAAACACCATATATTTT.

V gene TRBV5-1 combines with J gene TRBJ1-2; D perhaps matches TRBD1 (6 bases). Trimming left V 4 bases short and J 4 bases short, with 11 bases between. The CDR3 runs 13 residues. The germline CDR1 and CDR2 sequences are SGHRS and YFSETQ. The CDR3 nucleotides are TGCGCCAGCAGCCTACAGGGCGGCTATGGCTACACCTTC. Its protein is CASSLQGGYGYTF.

The J gene is TRBJ2-1, the V gene TRBV11-3, with 8 bases fitting TRBD1. Per the germline V gene, CDR1 is SGHNT and CDR2 is YENEEA. V trimming: 1 base; J trimming: 7 bases; junction bases outside the gene matches: 9. The CDR3 is 16 amino acids. CDR3 nucleotides: TGTGCCAGCAGCTTAGGCCCGGGGCAGGGGGCTAATGAGCAGTTCTTC. This gives the protein CASSLGPGQGANEQFF.

The chain employs TRBV19 and TRBJ2-5, with TRBD2 as a possible D gene (5 bases). Germline CDR1 LNHDA, CDR2 SQIVND (reference sequence). V lost 8 bases to trimming and J lost 4 bases, with 11 bases between them. CDR3 length: 12 amino acids. CDR3 sequence: CASGDRGETQYF. The CDR3 region has the DNA TGTGCCAGTGGAGACCGGGGAGAGACCCAGTACTTC.

In DNA, the CDR3 is TGCGCCAGCAGCCCCGTCCCGGGACAGGGTTGGAACACTGAAGCTTTCTTT. Translating it yields CASSPVPGQGWNTEAFF. The chain combines TRBV5-1 with TRBJ1-1; TRBD1 matches at 9 bases. From germline, CDR1 is SGHRS and CDR2 YFSETQ. Losses at the gene ends were 4 bases for V and 1 base for J; bases not matched to a gene: 11. The CDR3 totals 17 residues.

This clone was detected only a few times. At the DNA level, this CDR3 is encoded by other sequences in the same sample as well. This sequence joins TRBV6-5 and TRBJ1-5; D is unresolved. This CDR3 contains 13 residues. Germline V gives CDR1 MNHEY, CDR2 SVGAGI. V lost 2 bases and J 4 bases, leaving 6 bases between the germline ends. Here the CDR3 reads CASSYGRNQPQHF. CDR3 sequence (DNA): TGTGCCAGCAGTTACGGCAGGAATCAGCCCCAGCATTTT.

The V call is TRBV30, the J call TRBJ2-4; TRBD1 matches at 8 bases. Germline loops: CDR1 GTSNPN, CDR2 SVGIG (reference sequence). CDR3 size: 12 residues. Unmatched junction bases numbered 4, after V lost 4 bases and J lost 8 bases. CDR3 sequence: CAWKGQAYIQYF. The CDR3 DNA reads TGTGCCTGGAAGGGACAGGCGTACATTCAGTACTTC.